Described below is a single T cell receptor (beta chain) sequence and its context. This record belongs to a study of blood T cells in healthy people across ages. The V and J ends lost 6 bases and 3 bases respectively, with 10 bases between them. Germline V gene lookup returns CDR1 SGHTA and CDR2 FQGNSA. This CDR3 region has 13 residues. A J-beta primer mix and a sample-barcoded 5' primer were used in a second PCR of roughly 6 to 11 cycles. TCRdb reanalysed the 5' RACE reads using MiXCR and keeps one entry per CDR3 protein. The sample yields about 1.1 million distinct CDR3 sequences, 30% to 40% seen once.

This sequence originates from a man aged 18 to 30 in good health. This chain connects TRBV7-2 to TRBJ2-3; no firm D call. What was sequenced was blood. This chain's CDR3 is CASRKGRTDTQYF. The CDR3, as DNA: TGTGCCAGCAGGAAGGGAAGGACAGATACGCAGTATTTT.